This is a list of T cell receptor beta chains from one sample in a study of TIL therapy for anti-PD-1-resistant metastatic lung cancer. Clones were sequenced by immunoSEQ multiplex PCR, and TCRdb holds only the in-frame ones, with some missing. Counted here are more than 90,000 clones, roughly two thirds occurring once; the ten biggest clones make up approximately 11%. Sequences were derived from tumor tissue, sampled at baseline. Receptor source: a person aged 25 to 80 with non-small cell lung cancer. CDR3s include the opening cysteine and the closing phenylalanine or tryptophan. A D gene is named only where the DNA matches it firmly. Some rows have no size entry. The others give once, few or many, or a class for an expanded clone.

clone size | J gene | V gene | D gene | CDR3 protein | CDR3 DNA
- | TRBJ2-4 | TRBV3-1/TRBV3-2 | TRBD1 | CASSQSGQANIQYF | TGTGCCAGCAGCCAATCGGGACAGGCAAACATTCAGTACTTC
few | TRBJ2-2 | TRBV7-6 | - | CASSIRVGELFF | TGTGCCAGCAGCATCCGTGTCGGGGAGCTGTTTTTT
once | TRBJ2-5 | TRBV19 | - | CASSISRGETQYF | TGTGCCAGTAGTATAAGCAGGGGTGAGACCCAGTACTTC
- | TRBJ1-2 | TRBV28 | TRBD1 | CATSRDRGAYGYTF | TGTGCCACCAGCCGGGACAGGGGGGCCTATGGCTACACCTTC
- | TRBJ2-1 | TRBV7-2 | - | CASSFLLTEQFF | TGTGCCAGCAGCTTCCTATTGACTGAGCAGTTCTTC
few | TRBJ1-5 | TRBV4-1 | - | CASSHDRSTDQPQHF | TGCGCCAGCAGCCACGACAGGAGCACTGATCAGCCCCAGCATTTT
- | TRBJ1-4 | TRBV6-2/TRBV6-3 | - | CASSLQGGANEKLFF | TGTGCCAGCAGTTTACAGGGAGGCGCTAATGAAAAACTGTTTTTT
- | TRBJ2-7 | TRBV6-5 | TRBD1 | CASSYSSGDRGYEQYF | TGTGCCAGCAGTTACTCTTCTGGGGACAGGGGTTACGAGCAGTACTTC
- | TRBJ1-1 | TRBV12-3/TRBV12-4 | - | CASRKQGTEAFF | TGTGCCAGCAGGAAACAGGGAACTGAAGCTTTCTTT
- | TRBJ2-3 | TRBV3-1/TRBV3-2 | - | CASSQGTDTQYF | TGTGCCAGCAGCCAAGGCACAGATACGCAGTATTTT
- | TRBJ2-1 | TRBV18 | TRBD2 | CASSYGLAGGSYNEQFF | TGTGCCAGCTCCTACGGACTAGCGGGAGGGTCATACAATGAGCAGTTCTTC
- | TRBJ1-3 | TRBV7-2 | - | CASSLDTLNTIYF | TGTGCCAGCAGCTTAGACACCTTAAACACCATATATTTT
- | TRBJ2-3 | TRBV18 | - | CASSPLRTGHDTQYF | TGTGCCAGCTCACCTCTCCGGACTGGGCACGATACGCAGTATTTT
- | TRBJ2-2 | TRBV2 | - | CASGPGELFF | TGTGCCAGCGGTCCCGGGGAGCTGTTTTTT
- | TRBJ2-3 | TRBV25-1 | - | CASRAPGTDTQYF | TGTGCCAGCAGAGCTCCGGGAACAGATACGCAGTATTTT
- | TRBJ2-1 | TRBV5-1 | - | CASSLFLADNEQFF | TGCGCCAGCAGCTTGTTTCTAGCCGACAATGAGCAGTTCTTC
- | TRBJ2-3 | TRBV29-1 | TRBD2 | CSVTLLTSGSIGDTQYF | TGCAGCGTGACCCTCTTGACTAGCGGGAGTATCGGAGATACGCAGTATTTT
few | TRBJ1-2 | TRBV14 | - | CASSQASFYGYTF | TGTGCCAGCAGCCAAGCCAGTTTTTATGGCTACACCTTC
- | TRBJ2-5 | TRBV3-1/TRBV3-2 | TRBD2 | CASSQDGAGGRETQYF | TGTGCCAGCAGCCAAGATGGCGCGGGAGGGCGGGAGACCCAGTACTTC
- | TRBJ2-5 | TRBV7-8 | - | CASSYRPETQYF | TGTGCCAGCAGCTACCGCCCAGAGACCCAGTACTTC
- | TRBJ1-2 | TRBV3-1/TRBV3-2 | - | CASSQVQDYGYTF | TGTGCCAGCAGCCAAGTACAAGACTATGGCTACACCTTC
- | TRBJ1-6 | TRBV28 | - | CASSLTQRGPYSPLHF | TGTGCCAGCAGTTTAACACAGAGGGGCCCTTATTCACCCCTCCACTTT
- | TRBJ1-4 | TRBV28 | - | CASKGPNEKLFF | TGTGCCAGCAAAGGGCCCAATGAAAAACTGTTTTTT
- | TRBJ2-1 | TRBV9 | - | CASSVGPHNEQFF | TGTGCCAGCAGCGTAGGACCCCACAATGAGCAGTTCTTC
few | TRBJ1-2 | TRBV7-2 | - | CASSVKYQGPGGYTF | TGTGCCAGCAGCGTTAAGTATCAGGGTCCGGGTGGCTACACCTTC
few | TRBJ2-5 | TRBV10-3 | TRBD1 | CASGDRGQETQYF | TGTGCCAGCGGGGACAGGGGGCAAGAGACCCAGTACTTC
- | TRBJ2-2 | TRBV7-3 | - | CASRRDRTNTGELFF | TGTGCCAGCAGGCGGGACAGAACGAACACCGGGGAGCTGTTTTTT
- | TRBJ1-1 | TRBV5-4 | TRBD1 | CASSLEATGGATEAFF | TGTGCCAGCAGCTTGGAAGCAACAGGGGGCGCGACTGAAGCTTTCTTT
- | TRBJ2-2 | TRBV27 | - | CASRIASYTGELFF | TGTGCCAGCAGGATAGCGAGCTACACCGGGGAGCTGTTTTTT
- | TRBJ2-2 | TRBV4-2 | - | CASSQDRTSNTGELFF | TGTGCCAGCAGCCAAGATAGGACGTCGAACACCGGGGAGCTGTTTTTT
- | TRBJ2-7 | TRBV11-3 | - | CASSLGPGYEQYF | TGTGCCAGCAGCCTCGGGCCGGGGTACGAGCAGTACTTC
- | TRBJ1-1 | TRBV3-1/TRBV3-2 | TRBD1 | CASSQEVGRQGEPAFF | TGTGCCAGCAGCCAAGAAGTCGGCCGACAGGGGGAACCAGCTTTCTTT
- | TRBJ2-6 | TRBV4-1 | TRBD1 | CASSQLYRTGLTSGANVLTF | TGCGCCAGCAGCCAGCTCTACAGGACAGGGTTAACGAGTGGGGCCAACGTCCTGACTTTC
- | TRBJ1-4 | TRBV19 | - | CASTPPTNEKLFF | TGTGCCAGCACACCTCCAACTAATGAAAAACTGTTTTTT
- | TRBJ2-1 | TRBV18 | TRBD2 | CASSPTLREIHYNEQFF | TGTGCCAGCTCACCCACCTTGCGGGAGATTCATTACAATGAGCAGTTCTTC
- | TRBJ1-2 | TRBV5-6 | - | CASSYREYSGYTF | TGTGCCAGCAGCTACAGGGAATACTCTGGCTACACCTTC
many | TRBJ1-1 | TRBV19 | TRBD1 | CASSPGQGLPRAFF | TGTGCCAGTAGTCCGGGACAGGGGTTACCTCGGGCTTTCTTT
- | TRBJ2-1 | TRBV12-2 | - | CASRLPCSGRYNEQFF | TGTGCAAGTCGCCTGCCCTGTAGCGGGCGCTACAATGAGCAGTTCTTC
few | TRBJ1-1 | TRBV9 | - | CASSAIRTEAFF | TGTGCCAGCAGCGCCATTCGGACTGAAGCTTTCTTT
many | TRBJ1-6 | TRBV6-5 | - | CASSQGNGNSPLHF | TGTGCCAGCAGCCAGGGAAATGGGAATTCACCCCTCCACTTT
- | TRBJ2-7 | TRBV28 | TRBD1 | CASSDRQGRYEQYF | TGTGCCAGCAGTGACAGACAGGGGAGGTACGAGCAGTACTTC
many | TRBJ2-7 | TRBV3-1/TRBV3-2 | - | CASSLARAKASYEQYF | TGTGCCAGCAGCCTGGCGAGGGCTAAAGCATCCTACGAGCAGTACTTC
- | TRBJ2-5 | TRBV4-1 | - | CASSQERQGQETQYF | TGCGCCAGCAGCCAAGAAAGGCAGGGCCAAGAGACCCAGTACTTC
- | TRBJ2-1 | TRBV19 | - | CASSIGVDEQFF | TGTGCCAGTAGTATTGGGGTTGATGAGCAGTTCTTC
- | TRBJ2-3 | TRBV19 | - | CASSIDTPDTQYF | TGTGCCAGTAGTATAGATACGCCAGATACGCAGTATTTT
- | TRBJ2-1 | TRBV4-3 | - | CASSPHLLRELGNEQFF | TGCGCCAGCAGCCCGCACCTACTTAGGGAGCTGGGCAATGAGCAGTTCTTC
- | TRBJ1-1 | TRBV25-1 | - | CASSVLENTEAFF | TGTGCCAGCAGTGTATTGGAAAACACTGAAGCTTTCTTT
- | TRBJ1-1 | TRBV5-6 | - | CASSLALWNTEAFF | TGTGCCAGCAGCTTGGCCCTCTGGAACACTGAAGCTTTCTTT
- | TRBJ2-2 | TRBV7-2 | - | CASSLNRVTTGELFF | TGTGCCAGCAGCTTAAACAGGGTGACGACCGGGGAGCTGTTTTTT
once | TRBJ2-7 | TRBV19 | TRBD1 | CASHLTDRGIIYEQYF | TGTGCCAGTCATTTAACAGACAGGGGCATTATCTACGAGCAGTACTTC
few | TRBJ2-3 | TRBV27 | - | CASSLGGGGWTDTQYF | TGTGCCAGCAGTTTAGGGGGTGGAGGGTGGACAGATACGCAGTATTTT
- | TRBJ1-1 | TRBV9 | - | CASSPKQGNTEAFF | TGTGCCAGCAGCCCAAAACAGGGGAACACTGAAGCTTTCTTT
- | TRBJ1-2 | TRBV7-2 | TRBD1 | CASSFPGTVSYTF | TGTGCCAGCAGCTTTCCCGGGACAGTCAGCTACACCTTC
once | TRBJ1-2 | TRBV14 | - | CASSQDVGRSYGYTF | TGTGCCAGCAGCCAAGATGTGGGGCGGAGCTATGGCTACACCTTC